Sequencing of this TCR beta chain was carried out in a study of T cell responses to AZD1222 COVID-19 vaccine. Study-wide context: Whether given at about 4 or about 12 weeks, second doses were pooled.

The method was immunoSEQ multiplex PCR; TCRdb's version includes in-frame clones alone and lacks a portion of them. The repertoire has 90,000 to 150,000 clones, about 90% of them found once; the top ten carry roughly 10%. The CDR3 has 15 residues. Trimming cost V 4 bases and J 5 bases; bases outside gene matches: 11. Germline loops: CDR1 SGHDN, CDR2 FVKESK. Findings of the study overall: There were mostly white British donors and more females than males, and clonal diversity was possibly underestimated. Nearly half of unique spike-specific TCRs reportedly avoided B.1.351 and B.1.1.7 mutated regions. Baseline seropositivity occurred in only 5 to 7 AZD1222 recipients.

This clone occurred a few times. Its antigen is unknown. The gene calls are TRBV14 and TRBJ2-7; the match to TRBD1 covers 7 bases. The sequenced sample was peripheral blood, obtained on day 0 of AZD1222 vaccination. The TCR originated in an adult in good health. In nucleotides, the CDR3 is TGTGCCAGCAGCCGCCTAGGGACAGCAATAAACGAGCAGTACTTC. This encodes CASSRLGTAINEQYF.